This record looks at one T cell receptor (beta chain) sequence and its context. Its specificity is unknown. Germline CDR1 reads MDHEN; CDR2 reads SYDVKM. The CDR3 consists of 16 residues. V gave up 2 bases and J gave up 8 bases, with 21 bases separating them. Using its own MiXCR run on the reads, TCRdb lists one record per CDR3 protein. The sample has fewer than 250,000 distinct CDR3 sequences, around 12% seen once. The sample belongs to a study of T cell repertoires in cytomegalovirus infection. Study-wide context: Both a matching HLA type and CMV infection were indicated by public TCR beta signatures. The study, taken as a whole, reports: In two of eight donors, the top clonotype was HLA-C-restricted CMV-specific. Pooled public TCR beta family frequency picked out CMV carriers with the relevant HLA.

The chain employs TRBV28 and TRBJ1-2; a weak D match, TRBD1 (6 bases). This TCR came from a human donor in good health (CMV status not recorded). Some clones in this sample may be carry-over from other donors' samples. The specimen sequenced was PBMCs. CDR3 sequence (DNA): TGTGCCAGCAGTTTAATGGTACCGGGACAACGGCTGGGCTACACCTTC. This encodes CASSLMVPGQRLGYTF.